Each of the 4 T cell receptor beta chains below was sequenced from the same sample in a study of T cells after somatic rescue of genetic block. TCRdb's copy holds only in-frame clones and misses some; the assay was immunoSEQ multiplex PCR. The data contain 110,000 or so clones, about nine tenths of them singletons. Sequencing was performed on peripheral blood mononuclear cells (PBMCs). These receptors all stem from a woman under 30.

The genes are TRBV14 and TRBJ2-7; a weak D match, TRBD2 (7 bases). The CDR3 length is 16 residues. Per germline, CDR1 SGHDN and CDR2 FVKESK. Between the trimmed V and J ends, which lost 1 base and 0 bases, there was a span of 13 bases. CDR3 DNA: TGTGCCAGCAGCCAAGGGGGGGGCCGATCCTCCTACGAGCAGTACTTC. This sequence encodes CASSQGGGRSSYEQYF. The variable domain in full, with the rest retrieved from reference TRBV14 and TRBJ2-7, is EAGVTQFPSHSVIEKGQTVTLRCDPISGHDNLYWYRRVMGKEIKFLLHFVKESKQDESGMPNNRFLAERTGGTYSTLKVQPAELEDSGVYFCASSQGGGRSSYEQYFGPGTRLTVT.

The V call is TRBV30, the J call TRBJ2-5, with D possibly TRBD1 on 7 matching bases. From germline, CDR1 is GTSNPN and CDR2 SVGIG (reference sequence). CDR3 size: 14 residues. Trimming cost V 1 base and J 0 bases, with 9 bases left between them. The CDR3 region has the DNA TGTGCCTGGAGTGCAGGGGGGTACCAAGAGACCCAGTACTTC. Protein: CAWSAGGYQETQYF.

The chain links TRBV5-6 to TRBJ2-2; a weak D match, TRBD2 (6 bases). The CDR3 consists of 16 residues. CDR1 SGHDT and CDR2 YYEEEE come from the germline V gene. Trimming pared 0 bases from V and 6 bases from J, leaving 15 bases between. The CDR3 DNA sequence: TGTGCCAGCAGCTTGGCTTTCTTAGCGGCACCCGGGGAGCTGTTTTTT. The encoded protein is CASSLAFLAAPGELFF.

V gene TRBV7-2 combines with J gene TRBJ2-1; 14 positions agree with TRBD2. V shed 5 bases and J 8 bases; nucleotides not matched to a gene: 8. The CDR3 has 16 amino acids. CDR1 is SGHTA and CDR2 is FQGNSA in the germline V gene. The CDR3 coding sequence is TGTGCCAGCAGCGCCCAGACTAGCGGGGGGGCGTATGAGCAGTTCTTC. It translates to CASSAQTSGGAYEQFF.